This TCR beta chain comes out of a study of T cell responses to AZD1222 COVID-19 vaccine. This clone was seen once. From germline, CDR1 is SGHTA and CDR2 FQGNSA. CDR3 size: 12 residues. V was pared by 1 base and J by 12 bases, with 9 bases between. Assay used: immunoSEQ multiplex PCR; TCRdb lists only in-frame clones, some missing. The table lists 75,000 to 90,000 clones, approximately 83% of them singletons. The clonotype comes from an adult who received the AZD1222 COVID-19 vaccine. The sample was peripheral blood, taken 28 days after the second AZD1222 dose. This chain connects TRBV7-2 to TRBJ1-4; the D is unclear. CDR3 bases: TGTGCCAGCAGCTTAGAAGGGAGGGAACTGTTTTTT. It translates to CASSLEGRELFF. The full variable domain, its missing parts supplied by reference TRBV7-2 and TRBJ1-4, is GAGVSQSPSNKVTEKGKDVELRCDPISGHTALYWYRQSLGQGLEFLIYFQGNSAPDKSGLPSDRFSAERTGGSVSTLTIQRTQQEDSAVYLCASSLEGRELFFGSGTQLSVL.